This T cell receptor beta chain derives from a study of cytomegalovirus exposure and HLA in healthy donors. CDR1 and CDR2 from the germline V gene are SGHTA and FQGNSA. J gave up 5 bases and V 5 bases, and 9 bases lay outside the gene matches. The CDR3 length is 15 residues. Overall study findings and caveats: Many donors carried some public TCRs, although rarity characterized most TCR sequences. The authors enumerated over 150 TCR beta chains as linked to cytomegalovirus. In vitro assays verified that three CMV-associated chains recognized CMV antigens specifically.

Worth noting for this clone: The antigen remains undetermined.

While the first cohort had 600 to 800 subjects, the donors belonged to the separate validation cohort of roughly 130 subjects. Clones were sequenced by immunoSEQ multiplex PCR, and TCRdb holds only the in-frame ones, with some missing. The sample records roughly 50,000 clones, around 93% being singletons. The clonotype comes from a woman between 18 and 29 years old in good health and CMV-seropositive. Input material: PBMCs. The chain recombines TRBV7-2 with TRBJ2-5; 9 nucleotides agree with TRBD2. CDR3 in amino acids: CASSGGGAAKETQYF. The CDR3 nucleotides are TGTGCCAGCAGCGGCGGGGGGGCCGCCAAGGAGACCCAGTACTTC.